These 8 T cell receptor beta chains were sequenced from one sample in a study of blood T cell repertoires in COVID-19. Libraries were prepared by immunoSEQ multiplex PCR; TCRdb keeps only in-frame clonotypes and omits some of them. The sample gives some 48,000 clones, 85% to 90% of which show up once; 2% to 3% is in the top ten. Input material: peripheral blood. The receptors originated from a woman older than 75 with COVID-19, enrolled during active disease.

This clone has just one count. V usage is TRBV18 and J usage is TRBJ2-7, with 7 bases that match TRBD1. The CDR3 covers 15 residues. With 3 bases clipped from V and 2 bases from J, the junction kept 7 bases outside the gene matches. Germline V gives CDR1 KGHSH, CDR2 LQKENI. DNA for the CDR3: TGTGCCAGCTCACCCAGGACAGGAGTCACCTACGAGCAGTACTTC. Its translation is CASSPRTGVTYEQYF.

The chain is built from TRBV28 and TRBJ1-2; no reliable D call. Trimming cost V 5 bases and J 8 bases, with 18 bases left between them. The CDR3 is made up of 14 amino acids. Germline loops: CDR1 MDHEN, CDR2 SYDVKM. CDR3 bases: TGTGCCAGCAGTCATCTCACTTCAGGAAAAGGCTACACCTTC. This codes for CASSHLTSGKGYTF.

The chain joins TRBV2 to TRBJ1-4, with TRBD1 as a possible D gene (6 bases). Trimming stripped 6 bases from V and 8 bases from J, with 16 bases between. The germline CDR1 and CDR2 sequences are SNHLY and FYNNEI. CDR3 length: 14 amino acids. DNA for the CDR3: TGTGCCAGCAGCCTCGCAGGGGTAGGCGAAAAACTGTTTTTT. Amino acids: CASSLAGVGEKLFF.

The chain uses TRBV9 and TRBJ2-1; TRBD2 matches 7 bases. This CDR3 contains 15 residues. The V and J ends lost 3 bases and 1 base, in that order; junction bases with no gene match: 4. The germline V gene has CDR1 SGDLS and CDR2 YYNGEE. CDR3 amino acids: CASSGGGSSYNEQFF. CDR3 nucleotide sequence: TGTGCCAGCAGCGGGGGCGGGAGTTCCTACAATGAGCAGTTCTTC. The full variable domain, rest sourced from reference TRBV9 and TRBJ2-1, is DSGVTQTPKHLITATGQRVTLRCSPRSGDLSVYWYQQSLDQGLQFLIQYYNGEERAKGNILERFSAQQFPDLHSELNLSSLELGDSALYFCASSGGGSSYNEQFFGPGTRLTVL.

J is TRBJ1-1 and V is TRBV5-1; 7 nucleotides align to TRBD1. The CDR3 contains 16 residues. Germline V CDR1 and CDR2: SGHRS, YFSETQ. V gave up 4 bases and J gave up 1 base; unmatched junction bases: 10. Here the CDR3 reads CASSPRGGLRNTEAFF. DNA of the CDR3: TGCGCCAGCAGCCCAAGAGGGGGCCTTAGGAACACTGAAGCTTTCTTT.

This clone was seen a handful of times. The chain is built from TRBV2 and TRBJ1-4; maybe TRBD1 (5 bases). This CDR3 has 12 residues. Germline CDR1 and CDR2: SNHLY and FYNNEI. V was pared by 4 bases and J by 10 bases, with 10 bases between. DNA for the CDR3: TGTGCCAGCAGTGGGCGGGGCACAAAACTGTTTTTT. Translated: CASSGRGTKLFF. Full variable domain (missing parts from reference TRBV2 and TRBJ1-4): EPEVTQTPSHQVTQMGQEVILRCVPISNHLYFYWYRQILGQKVEFLVSFYNNEISEKSEIFDDQFSVERPDGSNFTLKIRSTKLEDSAMYFCASSGRGTKLFFGSGTQLSVL.

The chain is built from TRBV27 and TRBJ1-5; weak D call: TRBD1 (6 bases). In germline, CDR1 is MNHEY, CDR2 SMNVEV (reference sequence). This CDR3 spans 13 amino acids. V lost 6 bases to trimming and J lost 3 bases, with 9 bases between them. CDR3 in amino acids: CASRDSNNQPQHF. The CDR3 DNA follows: TGTGCCAGCAGGGACAGCAACAATCAGCCCCAGCATTTT.

The CDR3 sequence: CASSFGLAGGREGTDTQYF. CDR3 coding DNA: TGTGCCAGCAGCTTCGGACTAGCGGGAGGAAGGGAAGGCACAGATACGCAGTATTTT. V usage is TRBV7-9 and J usage is TRBJ2-3; 14 nucleotides agree with TRBD2. Germline V gene sequence: CDR1 SEHNR, CDR2 FQNEAQ (reference sequence). V was pared by 3 bases and J by 1 base, with 9 bases of the junction left unmatched. The CDR3 contains 19 residues.